A selection of T cell receptor beta chains follows, all from one sample in a study of beta chain features in type 1 diabetes. The repertoire was sequenced with immunoSEQ multiplex PCR; TCRdb's copy has only in-frame clones and lacks some. The sample yields more than 300,000 clones, approximately 16% seen once. The sample was naive CD4+ T cells from blood. These receptor sequences come from a woman between 18 and 29 years old in good health. Each CDR3 is given with its conserved first and last residue. A D gene is named only where the DNA matches it firmly. The size entry is marked missing in some rows and otherwise reads once, few, many or a size class.

d_call j_call clone_size v_call cdr3_nt cdr3_aa
. TRBJ1-1 once TRBV5-4 TGTGCCAGCAGCTTGACCAGGTACACTGAAGCTTTCTTT CASSLTRYTEAFF
TRBD1 TRBJ2-2 . TRBV5-1 TGCGCCAGCAGTCCACCCGGGACAGCCTCCGGGGAGCTGTTTTTT CASSPPGTASGELFF
. TRBJ1-2 . TRBV28 TGTGCCAGCAGTTTAGGGCAGGGGACGGGCGGCTACACCTTC CASSLGQGTGGYTF
TRBD1 TRBJ2-7 once TRBV5-6 TGTGCCAGCAGCTTGCTGGGACAGGGTTGGGATTACGAGCAGTACTTC CASSLLGQGWDYEQYF
. TRBJ1-2 . TRBV29-1 TGCAGCGTTGAAGATCTTCGGGAACGCTACACCTTC CSVEDLRERYTF
TRBD1 TRBJ1-1 . TRBV28 TGTGCCAGCAGACTAAGCGGACAGGGGAACACTGAAGCTTTCTTT CASRLSGQGNTEAFF
. TRBJ2-5 few TRBV2 TGTGCCAGCAGTCCTACAGGTTATCAAGAGACCCAGTACTTC CASSPTGYQETQYF
. TRBJ1-2 few TRBV2 TGTGCCAGCAGTGTGAGGGACTATGGCTACACCTTC CASSVRDYGYTF
TRBD1 TRBJ2-7 . TRBV4-1 TGCGCCAGCAGCCGCCGGGACAGGGGCCACGAGCAGTACTTC CASSRRDRGHEQYF
. TRBJ1-5 . TRBV30 TGTGCCTGGAGCACGGGACTGTATAGCAATCAGCCCCAGCATTTT CAWSTGLYSNQPQHF
TRBD1 TRBJ1-2 few TRBV5-1 TGCGCCAGCAGCACCCCGGACAGGTATTACACCTTC CASSTPDRYYTF
. TRBJ2-7 . TRBV30 TGTGCCTGGAGTGTAGGTCGGAACTACTACGAGCAGTACTTC CAWSVGRNYYEQYF
. TRBJ1-5 few TRBV7-9 TGTGCCAGCAGCTTAGAAGGAGTGGGCAATCAGCCCCAGCATTTT CASSLEGVGNQPQHF
TRBD2 TRBJ2-2 few TRBV30 TGTGCCTGGAGTCATTCGGGACTAGCGTTCTATGGCGGGGAGCTGTTTTTT CAWSHSGLAFYGGELFF
. TRBJ2-1 . TRBV21-1 TGTGCCAGCAGCAAAGGTAGCGGGAGGGTCACTGAGCAGTTCTTC CASSKGSGRVTEQFF
. TRBJ1-1 . TRBV20-1 TGCAGTGCAGGGGTTAGGACTGAAGCTTTCTTT CSAGVRTEAFF
. TRBJ2-7 few TRBV2 TGTGCCGCCAGTTCTGGACTCTTC CAASSGLF
TRBD2 TRBJ2-3 few TRBV7-2 TGTGCCAGCAGCTTTGCGGGAGGGCAGGATACGCAGTATTTT CASSFAGGQDTQYF
. TRBJ2-3 few TRBV30 TGTGCCTGGAGTGGGCAGGGTCTGTTGGCGCAGTATTTT CAWSGQGLLAQYF
. TRBJ2-3 . TRBV6-4 TGTGCCAGCAGTGAAGGGAGGTTCACAGATACGCAGTATTTT CASSEGRFTDTQYF
TRBD1 TRBJ1-2 few TRBV6-6 TGTGCCAGCAGTCGACAGGGGGCGGGCGGCTACACCTTC CASSRQGAGGYTF
TRBD1 TRBJ2-7 . TRBV7-3 TGTGCCAGCAGCGGAGACAGGGGGCACGAGCAGTACTTC CASSGDRGHEQYF
TRBD1 TRBJ1-1 few TRBV27 TGTGCCAGCAGTGCGGACAGGGTTCGGGTGAACACTGAAGCTTTCTTT CASSADRVRVNTEAFF
TRBD1 TRBJ1-1 . TRBV28 TGTGCCAGCAGTGTCCCGGGACAGAAGAACACTGAAGCTTTCTTT CASSVPGQKNTEAFF
TRBD2 TRBJ2-1 . TRBV11-2 TGTGCCAGCAGCTTAACTAGCGGGAAAAATGAGCAGTTCTTC CASSLTSGKNEQFF
TRBD1 TRBJ1-5 . TRBV7-2 TGTGCCAGCAGCGGGACAGGGATTCTTCAGCCCCAGCATTTT CASSGTGILQPQHF
. TRBJ1-1 . TRBV5-1 TGCGCCAGCAGCTCACAGAACTCGAACACTGAAGCTTTCTTT CASSSQNSNTEAFF
. TRBJ2-1 . TRBV4-2 TGTGCCAGCAGCCAAGATACCGTCGGCGGTCCCTCCTACAATGAGCAGTTCTTC CASSQDTVGGPSYNEQFF
. TRBJ2-3 . TRBV30 TGTGCCTGTGCGGGGACGGGCACAGATACGCAGTATTTT CACAGTGTDTQYF
. TRBJ2-3 few TRBV2 TGTGCCAGCAGTGAAGACCCGGGCACAGATACGCAGTATTTT CASSEDPGTDTQYF
TRBD1 TRBJ2-7 few TRBV27 TGTGCCAGCAGTATAAACCGGGACAGGTTTGGTTACGAGCAGTACTTC CASSINRDRFGYEQYF
TRBD2 TRBJ2-7 . TRBV14 TGTGCCAGCAGCCAACTTGGGACTAGCGGCTCCTACGAGCAGTACTTC CASSQLGTSGSYEQYF
. TRBJ1-2 few TRBV25-1 TGTGCCAGCAGTGAGAGCGGGTTCAACTATGGCTACACCTTC CASSESGFNYGYTF
TRBD1 TRBJ2-6 few TRBV19 TGTGCCAGTAGTAGGACAGGGGATTCTGGGGCCAACGTCCTGACTTTC CASSRTGDSGANVLTF
. TRBJ2-2 . TRBV25-1 TGTGCCAGCATTCGAGGGCACGACACCGGGGAGCTGTTTTTT CASIRGHDTGELFF
. TRBJ2-1 . TRBV29-1 TGCAGCGTTGTAGGTCGGAGGGTCTACAATGAGCAGTTCTTC CSVVGRRVYNEQFF
. TRBJ1-3 once TRBV14 TGTGCCAGCAGCAGAGGGACAACAAGAAACACCATATATTTT CASSRGTTRNTIYF
TRBD1 TRBJ1-2 few TRBV13 TGTGCCAGCAGCTCCGACAGGGGGTATGGCTACACCTTC CASSSDRGYGYTF
. TRBJ2-2 few TRBV9 TGTGCCAGCAGCGTAAGAGACGGGACGAACACCGGGGAGCTGTTTTTT CASSVRDGTNTGELFF
. TRBJ2-1 . TRBV6-6 TGTGCCAGCAGTTCCCCAGGGGACCAACGACATGAGCAGTTCTTC CASSSPGDQRHEQFF
. TRBJ2-6 . TRBV30 TGTGCCTGGACTGGGAGCTCTGGGGCCAACGTCCTGACTTTC CAWTGSSGANVLTF
. TRBJ1-4 . TRBV4-2 TGTGCCAGCAGCCAAGCTGGCAAACTGTTTTTT CASSQAGKLFF